This T cell receptor (beta chain) was sequenced for a study of molecular identifiers for immune sequencing clone quantification. This clonotype has more than one count but fewer than ten. Its antigen is not identified. Previously described methods with listed TCR primers produced the bulk TCR libraries. TCRdb independently ran MiXCR on the PCR reads; one entry per CDR3 protein. The sample lists about half a million distinct CDR3 sequences, about a quarter occurring once. Between roughly 17,000 and 1,000,000 sorted cells, with 10%, 30% or 50% RNA, yielded naive CD8 libraries. Sorting isolated naive CD8 T cells as CD8+CD4-CCR7+CD45RA+ events. Trimming shortened V by 0 bases and J by 0 bases, and 9 bases separated the two germline ends. CDR3 length equals 15 residues. From germline, CDR1 is MNHEY and CDR2 SMNVEV (reference sequence). Findings and caveats of the study: In naive cells, clones above 20 RNA copies held under 1% of molecules, whereas in effector cells they held over 97%.

The chain is built from TRBV27 and TRBJ2-7; D is perhaps TRBD1 or TRBD2 (5 bases each). Material for sequencing was naive CD8+ T cells from blood, with Jurkat cell RNA spiked in. Subset indicated: FACS-sorted CD8+CD4-CCR7+CD45RA+ naive T cells. This TCR derives from a human donor in good health. Some libraries in this study had Jurkat cell RNA spiked in. CDR3 DNA sequence: TGTGCCAGCAGTTTATCGGGACCCGGCTCCTACGAGCAGTACTTC. Translated, it gives CASSLSGPGSYEQYF.